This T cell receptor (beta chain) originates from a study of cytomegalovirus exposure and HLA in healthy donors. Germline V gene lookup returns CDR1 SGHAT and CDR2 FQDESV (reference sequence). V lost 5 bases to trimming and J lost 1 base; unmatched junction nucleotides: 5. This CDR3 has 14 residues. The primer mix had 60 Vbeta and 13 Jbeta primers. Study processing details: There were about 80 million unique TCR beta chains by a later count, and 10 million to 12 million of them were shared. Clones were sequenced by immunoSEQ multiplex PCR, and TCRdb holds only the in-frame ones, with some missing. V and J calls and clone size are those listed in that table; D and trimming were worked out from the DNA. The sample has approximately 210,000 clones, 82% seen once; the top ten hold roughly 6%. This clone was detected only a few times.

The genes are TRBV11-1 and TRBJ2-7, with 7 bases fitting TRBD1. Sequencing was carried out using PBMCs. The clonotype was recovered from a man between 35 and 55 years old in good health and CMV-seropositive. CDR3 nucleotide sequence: TGTGCCAGCAGCCGAGCAGGGGGTTCCTACGAGCAGTACTTC. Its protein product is CASSRAGGSYEQYF.